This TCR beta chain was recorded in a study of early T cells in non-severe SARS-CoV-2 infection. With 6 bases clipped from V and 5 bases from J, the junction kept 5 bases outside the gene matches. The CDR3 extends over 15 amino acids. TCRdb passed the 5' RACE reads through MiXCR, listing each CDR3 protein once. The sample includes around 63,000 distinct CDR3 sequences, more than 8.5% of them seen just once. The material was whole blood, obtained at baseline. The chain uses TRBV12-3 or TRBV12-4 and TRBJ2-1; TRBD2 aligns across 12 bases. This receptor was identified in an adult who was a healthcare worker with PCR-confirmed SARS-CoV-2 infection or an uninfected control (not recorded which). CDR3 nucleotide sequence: TGTGCCAGCAGGCTAGCGGGAGGGCCCCACAATGAGCAGTTCTTC. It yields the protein CASRLAGGPHNEQFF.